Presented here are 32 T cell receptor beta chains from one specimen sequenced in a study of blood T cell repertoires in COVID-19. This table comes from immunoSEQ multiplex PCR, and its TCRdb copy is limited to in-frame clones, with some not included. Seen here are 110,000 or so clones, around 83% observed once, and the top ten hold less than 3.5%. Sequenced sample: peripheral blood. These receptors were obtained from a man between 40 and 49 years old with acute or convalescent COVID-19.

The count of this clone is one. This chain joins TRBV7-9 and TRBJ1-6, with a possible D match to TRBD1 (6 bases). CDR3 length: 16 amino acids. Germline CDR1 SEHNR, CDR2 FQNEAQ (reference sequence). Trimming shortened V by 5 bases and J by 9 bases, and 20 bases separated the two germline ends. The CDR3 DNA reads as TGTGCCAGCAGCGAAAGTTTGGGCAGGGGTGTTTCACCCCTCCACTTT. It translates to CASSESLGRGVSPLHF.

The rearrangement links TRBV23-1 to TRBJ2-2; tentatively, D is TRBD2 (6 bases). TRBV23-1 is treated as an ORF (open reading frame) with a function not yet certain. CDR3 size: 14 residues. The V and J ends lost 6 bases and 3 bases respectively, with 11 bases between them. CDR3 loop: CASRGGWDTGELFF. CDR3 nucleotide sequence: TGCGCCAGCAGGGGGGGATGGGACACCGGGGAGCTGTTTTTT.

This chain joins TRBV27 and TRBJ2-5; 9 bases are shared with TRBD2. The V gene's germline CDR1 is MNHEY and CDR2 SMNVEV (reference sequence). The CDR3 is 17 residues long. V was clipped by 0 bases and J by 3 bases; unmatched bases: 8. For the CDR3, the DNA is TGTGCCAGCAGTTTATCGAGTAGCGGGGGCCACGAAGAGACCCAGTACTTC. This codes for CASSLSSSGGHEETQYF.

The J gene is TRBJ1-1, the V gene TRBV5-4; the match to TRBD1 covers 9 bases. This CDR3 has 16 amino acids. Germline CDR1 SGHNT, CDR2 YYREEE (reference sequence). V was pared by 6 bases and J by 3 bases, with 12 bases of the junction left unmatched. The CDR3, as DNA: TGTGCCAGCACGGGACAGGGAAGAACAAAAGACACTGAAGCTTTCTTT. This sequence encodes CASTGQGRTKDTEAFF.

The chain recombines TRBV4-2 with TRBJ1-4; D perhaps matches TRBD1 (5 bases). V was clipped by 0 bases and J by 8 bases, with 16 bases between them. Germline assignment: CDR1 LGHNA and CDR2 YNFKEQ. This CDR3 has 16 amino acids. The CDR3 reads CASSQESGQRGEKLFF. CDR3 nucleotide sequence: TGTGCCAGCAGCCAAGAGTCAGGGCAGAGAGGCGAAAAACTGTTTTTT.

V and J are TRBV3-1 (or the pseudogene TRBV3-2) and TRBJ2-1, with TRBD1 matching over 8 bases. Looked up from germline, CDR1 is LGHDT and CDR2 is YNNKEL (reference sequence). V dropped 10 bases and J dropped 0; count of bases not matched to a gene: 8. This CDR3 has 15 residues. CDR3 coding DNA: TGTGCCACGGCCCGGACAGGGAGCTCCTACAATGAGCAGTTCTTC. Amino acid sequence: CATARTGSSYNEQFF.

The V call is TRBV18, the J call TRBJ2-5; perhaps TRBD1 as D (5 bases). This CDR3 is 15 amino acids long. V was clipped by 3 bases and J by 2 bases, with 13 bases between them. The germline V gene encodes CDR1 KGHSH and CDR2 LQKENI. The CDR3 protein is CASSPRQGKQETQYF. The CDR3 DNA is TGTGCCAGCTCACCCCGGCAGGGTAAACAAGAGACCCAGTACTTC.

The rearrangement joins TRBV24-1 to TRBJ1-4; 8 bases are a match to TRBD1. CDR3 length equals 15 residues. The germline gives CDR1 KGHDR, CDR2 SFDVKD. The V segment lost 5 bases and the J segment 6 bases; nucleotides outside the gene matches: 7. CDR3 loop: CATSASGGADEKLFF. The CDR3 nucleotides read TGTGCCACCAGTGCGTCAGGGGGCGCGGATGAAAAACTGTTTTTT.

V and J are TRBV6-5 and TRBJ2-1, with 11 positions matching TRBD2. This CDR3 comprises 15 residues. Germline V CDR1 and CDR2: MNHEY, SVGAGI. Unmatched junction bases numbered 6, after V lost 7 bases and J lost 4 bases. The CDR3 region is CASTTGTSGYNEQFF. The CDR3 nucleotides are TGTGCCAGCACTACCGGGACTAGCGGATACAATGAGCAGTTCTTC.

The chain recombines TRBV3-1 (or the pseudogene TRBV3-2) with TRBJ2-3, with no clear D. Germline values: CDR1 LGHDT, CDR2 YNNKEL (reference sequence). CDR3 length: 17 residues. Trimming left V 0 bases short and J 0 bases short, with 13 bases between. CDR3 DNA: TGTGCCAGCAGCCAAGAAGGTAGCCCGCGTAGCACAGATACGCAGTATTTT. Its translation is CASSQEGSPRSTDTQYF.

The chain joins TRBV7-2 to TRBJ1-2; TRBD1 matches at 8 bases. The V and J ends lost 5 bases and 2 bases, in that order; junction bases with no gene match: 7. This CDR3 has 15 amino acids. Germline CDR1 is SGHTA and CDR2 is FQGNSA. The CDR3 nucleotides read TGTGCCAGCAGCCCAGGCGGACAGGGAAACTATGGCTACACCTTC. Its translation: CASSPGGQGNYGYTF.

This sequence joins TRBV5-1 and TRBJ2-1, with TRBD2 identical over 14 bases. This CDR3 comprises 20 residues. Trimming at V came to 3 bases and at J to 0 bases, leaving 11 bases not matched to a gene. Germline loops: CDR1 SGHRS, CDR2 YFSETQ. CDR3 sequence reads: CASSWTSGGTSYSSYNEQFF. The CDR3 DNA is TGCGCCAGCAGCTGGACTAGCGGGGGGACCTCCTATAGCTCCTACAATGAGCAGTTCTTC.

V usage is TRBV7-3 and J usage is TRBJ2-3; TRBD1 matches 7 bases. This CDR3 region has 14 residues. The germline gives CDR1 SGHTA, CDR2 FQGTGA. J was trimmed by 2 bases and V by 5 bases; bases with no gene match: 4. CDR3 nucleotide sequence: TGTGCCAGCAGCCCAGGGACAGTCACAGATACGCAGTATTTT. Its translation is CASSPGTVTDTQYF.

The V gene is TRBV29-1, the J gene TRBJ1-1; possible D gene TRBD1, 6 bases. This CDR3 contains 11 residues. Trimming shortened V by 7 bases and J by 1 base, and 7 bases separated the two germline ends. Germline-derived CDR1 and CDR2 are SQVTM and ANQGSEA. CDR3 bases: TGCAGCGCGGACAGGAACACTGAAGCTTTCTTT. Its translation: CSADRNTEAFF.

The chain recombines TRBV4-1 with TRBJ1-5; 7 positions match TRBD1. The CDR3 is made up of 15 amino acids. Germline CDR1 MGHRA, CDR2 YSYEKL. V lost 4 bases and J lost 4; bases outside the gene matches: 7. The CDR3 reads CASSLRDSRNQPQHF. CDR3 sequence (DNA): TGCGCCAGCAGCCTACGGGACAGCCGGAATCAGCCCCAGCATTTT.

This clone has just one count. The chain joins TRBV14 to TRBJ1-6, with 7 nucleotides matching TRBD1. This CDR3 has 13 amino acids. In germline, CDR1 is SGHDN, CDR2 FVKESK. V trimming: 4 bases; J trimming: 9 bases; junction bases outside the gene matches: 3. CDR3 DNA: TGTGCCAGCAGCCCAGGGGGACGTTCACCCCTCCACTTT. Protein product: CASSPGGRSPLHF. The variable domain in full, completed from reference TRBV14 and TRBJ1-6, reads EAGVTQFPSHSVIEKGQTVTLRCDPISGHDNLYWYRRVMGKEIKFLLHFVKESKQDESGMPNNRFLAERTGGTYSTLKVQPAELEDSGVYFCASSPGGRSPLHFGNGTRLTVT.

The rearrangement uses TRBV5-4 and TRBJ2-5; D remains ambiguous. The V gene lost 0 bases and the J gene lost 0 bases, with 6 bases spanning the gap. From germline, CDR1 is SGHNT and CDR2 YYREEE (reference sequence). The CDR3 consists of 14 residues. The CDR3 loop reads CASSLVANQETQYF. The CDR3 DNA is TGTGCCAGCAGCTTGGTAGCCAACCAAGAGACCCAGTACTTC. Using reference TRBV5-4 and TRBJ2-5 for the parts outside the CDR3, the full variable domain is ETGVTQSPTHLIKTRGQQVTLRCSSQSGHNTVSWYQQALGQGPQFIFQYYREEENGRGNFPPRFSGLQFPNYSSELNVNALELDDSALYLCASSLVANQETQYFGPGTRLLVL.

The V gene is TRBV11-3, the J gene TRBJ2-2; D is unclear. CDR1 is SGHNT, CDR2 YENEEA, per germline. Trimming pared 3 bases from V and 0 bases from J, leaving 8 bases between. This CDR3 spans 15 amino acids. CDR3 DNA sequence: TGTGCCAGCAGCTTCTCGAGTACGAACACCGGGGAGCTGTTTTTT. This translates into CASSFSSTNTGELFF. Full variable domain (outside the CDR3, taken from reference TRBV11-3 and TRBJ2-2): EAGVVQSPRYKIIEKKQPVAFWCNPISGHNTLYWYLQNLGQGPELLIRYENEEAVDDSQLPKDRFSAERLKGVDSTLKIQPAELGDSAVYLCASSFSSTNTGELFFGEGSRLTVL.

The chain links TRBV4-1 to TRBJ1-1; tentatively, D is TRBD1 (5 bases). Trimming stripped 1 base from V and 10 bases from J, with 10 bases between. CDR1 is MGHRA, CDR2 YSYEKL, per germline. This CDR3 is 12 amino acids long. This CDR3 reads CASSQVRDRAFF. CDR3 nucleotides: TGCGCCAGCAGCCAAGTCAGGGATCGAGCTTTCTTT.

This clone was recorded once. The CDR3, as DNA: TGTGCCATCAGCGGGACTAGCGGCCCAACGCAGTATTTT. Translating it yields CAISGTSGPTQYF. The J gene is TRBJ2-3, the V gene TRBV10-3; 11 positions agree with TRBD2. V lost 6 bases to trimming and J lost 9 bases; unmatched junction nucleotides: 5. In germline, CDR1 is ENHRY, CDR2 SYGVKD. The length of the CDR3 is 13 residues.

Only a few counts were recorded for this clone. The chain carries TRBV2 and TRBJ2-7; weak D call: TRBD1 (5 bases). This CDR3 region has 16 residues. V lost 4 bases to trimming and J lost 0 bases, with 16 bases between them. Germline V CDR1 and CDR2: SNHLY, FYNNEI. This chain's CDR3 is CASSVPLHDSSYEQYF. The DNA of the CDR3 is TGTGCCAGCAGTGTCCCCCTCCACGACAGCTCCTACGAGCAGTACTTC.

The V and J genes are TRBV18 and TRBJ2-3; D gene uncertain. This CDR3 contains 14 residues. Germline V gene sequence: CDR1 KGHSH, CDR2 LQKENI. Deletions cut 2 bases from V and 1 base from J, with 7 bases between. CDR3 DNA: TGTGCCAGCTCACCATCTTCTGGCACAGATACGCAGTATTTT. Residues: CASSPSSGTDTQYF.

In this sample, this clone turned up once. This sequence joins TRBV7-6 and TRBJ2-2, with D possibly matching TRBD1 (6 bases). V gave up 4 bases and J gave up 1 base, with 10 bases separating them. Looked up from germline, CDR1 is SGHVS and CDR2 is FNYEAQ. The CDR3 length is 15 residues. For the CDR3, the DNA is TGTGCCAGCAGCTCATCGGGACAGAACACCGGGGAGCTGTTTTTT. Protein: CASSSSGQNTGELFF.

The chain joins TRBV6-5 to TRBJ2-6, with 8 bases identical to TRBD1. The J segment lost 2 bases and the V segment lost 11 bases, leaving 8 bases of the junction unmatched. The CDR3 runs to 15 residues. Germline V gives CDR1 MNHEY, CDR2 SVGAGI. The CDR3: CAPSPDRAGANVLTF. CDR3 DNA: TGTGCCCCCAGCCCGGACAGGGCTGGGGCCAACGTCCTGACTTTC.

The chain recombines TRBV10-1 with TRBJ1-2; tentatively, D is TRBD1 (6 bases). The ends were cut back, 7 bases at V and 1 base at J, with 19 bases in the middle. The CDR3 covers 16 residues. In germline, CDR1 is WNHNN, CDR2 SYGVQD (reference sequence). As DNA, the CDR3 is TGCGCCAGCACCACGACTCGACAGGCACTTAACTATGGCTACACCTTC. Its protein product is CASTTTRQALNYGYTF.

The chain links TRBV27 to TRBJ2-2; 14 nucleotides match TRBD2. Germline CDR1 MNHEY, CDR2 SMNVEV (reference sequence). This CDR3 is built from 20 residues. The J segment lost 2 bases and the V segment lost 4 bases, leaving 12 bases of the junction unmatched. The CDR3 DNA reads TGTGCCAGCAGTTCCCTGGCTGGACTAGCGGGGGGCCTTAACACCGGGGAGCTGTTTTTT. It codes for CASSSLAGLAGGLNTGELFF.

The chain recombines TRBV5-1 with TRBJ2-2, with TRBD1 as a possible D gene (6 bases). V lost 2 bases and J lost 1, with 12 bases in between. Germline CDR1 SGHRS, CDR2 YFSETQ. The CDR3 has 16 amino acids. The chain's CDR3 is CASSLGTSWNTGELFF. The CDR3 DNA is TGCGCCAGCAGCTTAGGGACATCCTGGAACACCGGGGAGCTGTTTTTT.

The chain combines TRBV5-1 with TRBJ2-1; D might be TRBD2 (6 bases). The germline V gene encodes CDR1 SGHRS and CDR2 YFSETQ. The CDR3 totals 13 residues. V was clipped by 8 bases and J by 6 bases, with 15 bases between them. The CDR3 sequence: CASRLDVGNEQFF. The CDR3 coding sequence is TGCGCCAGTCGACTAGACGTCGGCAATGAGCAGTTCTTC.

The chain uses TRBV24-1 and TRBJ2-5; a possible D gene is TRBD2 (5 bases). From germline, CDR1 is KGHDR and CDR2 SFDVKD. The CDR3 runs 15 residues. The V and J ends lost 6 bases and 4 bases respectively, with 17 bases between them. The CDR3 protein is CATSTPFGGGETQYF. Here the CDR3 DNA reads TGTGCCACCAGTACACCCTTTGGAGGAGGAGAGACCCAGTACTTC.

This CDR3 is CASYFRGPITDTQYF. CDR3 DNA: TGTGCCAGCTACTTTAGGGGCCCAATCACAGATACGCAGTATTTT. The V gene is TRBV6-5, the J gene TRBJ2-3; D is perhaps TRBD1 (5 bases). The germline V and J ends were trimmed by 8 bases and 2 bases, with 17 bases remaining between them. Germline loops: CDR1 MNHEY, CDR2 SVGAGI. This CDR3 contains 15 residues.

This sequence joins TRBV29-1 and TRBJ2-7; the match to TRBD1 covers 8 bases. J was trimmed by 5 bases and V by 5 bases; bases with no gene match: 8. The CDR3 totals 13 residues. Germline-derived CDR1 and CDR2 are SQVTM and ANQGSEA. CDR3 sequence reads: CSVTWTGWHEQYF. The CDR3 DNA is TGCAGCGTTACATGGACAGGGTGGCACGAGCAGTACTTC.

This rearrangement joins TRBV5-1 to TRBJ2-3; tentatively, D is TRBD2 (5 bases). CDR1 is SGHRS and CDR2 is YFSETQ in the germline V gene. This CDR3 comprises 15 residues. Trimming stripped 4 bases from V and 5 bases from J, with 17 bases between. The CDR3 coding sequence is TGCGCCAGCAGCAGAAATGACTACCACGGAGATACGCAGTATTTT. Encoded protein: CASSRNDYHGDTQYF.